The present entry profiles one TCR beta chain with its context. What it binds is not known. cDNA reverse transcribed from extracted RNA served as the sequencing template. TCRdb's copy holds only in-frame clones and misses some; the assay was immunoSEQ multiplex PCR. This sample carries about 64,000 clones, 46% of them seen once, and the ten largest clones take about a fifth. The sample originates from a study of CD8+ T cells in alopecia areata. Turning to the study itself: People stayed on tofacitinib for 6 to 18 months, then stopped the drug for 6 months.

Study results and limitations: Many expanded lesional clones persisted in scalp and blood during tofacitinib. Affected lesional scalp, above all in alopecia totalis/universalis, was more clonal than normal scalp.

Germline V gene lookup returns CDR1 SEHNR and CDR2 FQNEAQ (reference sequence). CDR3 length: 11 residues. Trimming took off 4 bases at V and 5 bases at J, with 5 bases between the two ends. Specified treatment: oral pan-JAK inhibitor, 5-10 mg twice daily. The sequencing here drew on CD8+ T cells sorted from blood, taken at approximately week 39, from a patient treated with tofacitinib. The TCR was taken from a human donor with alopecia areata. This chain uses TRBV7-9 with TRBJ1-2; D is uncertain. CDR3 DNA: TGTGCCAGCAGCTCCAAATATGGCTACACCTTC. This translates into CASSSKYGYTF. The complete variable domain, with remaining parts taken from reference TRBV7-9 and TRBJ1-2, reads DTGVSQNPRHKITKRGQNVTFRCDPISEHNRLYWYRQTLGQGPEFLTYFQNEAQLEKSRLLSDRFSAERPKGSFSTLEIQRTEQGDSAMYLCASSSKYGYTFGSGTRLTVV.